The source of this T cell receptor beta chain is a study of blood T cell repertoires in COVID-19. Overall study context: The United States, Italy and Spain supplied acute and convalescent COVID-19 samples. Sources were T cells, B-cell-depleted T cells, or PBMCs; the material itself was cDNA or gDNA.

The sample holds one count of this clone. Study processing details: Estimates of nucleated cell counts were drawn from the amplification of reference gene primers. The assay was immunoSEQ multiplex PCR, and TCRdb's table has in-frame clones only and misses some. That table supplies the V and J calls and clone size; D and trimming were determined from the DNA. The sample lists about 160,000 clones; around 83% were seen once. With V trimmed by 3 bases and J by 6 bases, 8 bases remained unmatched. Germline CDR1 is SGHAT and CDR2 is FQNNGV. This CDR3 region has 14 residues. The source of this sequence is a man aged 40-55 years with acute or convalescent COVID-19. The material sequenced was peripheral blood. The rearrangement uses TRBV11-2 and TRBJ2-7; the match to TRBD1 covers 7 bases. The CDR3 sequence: CASSFYGQVREQYF. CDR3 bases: TGTGCCAGCAGCTTTTATGGACAGGTTCGCGAGCAGTACTTC.